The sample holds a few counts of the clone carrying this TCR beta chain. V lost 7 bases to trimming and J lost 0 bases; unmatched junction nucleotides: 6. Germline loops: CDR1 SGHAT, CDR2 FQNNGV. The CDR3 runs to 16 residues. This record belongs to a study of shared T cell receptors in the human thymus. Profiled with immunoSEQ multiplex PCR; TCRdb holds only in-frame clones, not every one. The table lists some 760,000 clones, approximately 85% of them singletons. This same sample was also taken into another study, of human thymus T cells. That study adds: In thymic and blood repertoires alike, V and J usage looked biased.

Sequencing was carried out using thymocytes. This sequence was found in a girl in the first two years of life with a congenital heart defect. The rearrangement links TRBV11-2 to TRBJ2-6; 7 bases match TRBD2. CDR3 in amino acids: CASTLGGLSGANVLTF. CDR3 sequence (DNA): TGTGCCAGCACCTTGGGAGGGCTCTCTGGGGCCAACGTCCTGACTTTC.